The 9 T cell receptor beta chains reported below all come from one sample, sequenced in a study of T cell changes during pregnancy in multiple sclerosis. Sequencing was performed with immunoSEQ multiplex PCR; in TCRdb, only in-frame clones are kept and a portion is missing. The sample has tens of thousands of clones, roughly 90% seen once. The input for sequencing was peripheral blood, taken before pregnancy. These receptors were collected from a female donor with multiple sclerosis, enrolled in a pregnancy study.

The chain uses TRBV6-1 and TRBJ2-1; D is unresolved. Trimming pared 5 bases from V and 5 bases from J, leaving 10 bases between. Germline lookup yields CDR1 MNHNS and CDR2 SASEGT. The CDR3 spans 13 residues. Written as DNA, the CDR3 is TGTGCCAGCAGTCCCGGGTCGAACAATGAGCAGTTCTTC. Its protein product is CASSPGSNNEQFF.

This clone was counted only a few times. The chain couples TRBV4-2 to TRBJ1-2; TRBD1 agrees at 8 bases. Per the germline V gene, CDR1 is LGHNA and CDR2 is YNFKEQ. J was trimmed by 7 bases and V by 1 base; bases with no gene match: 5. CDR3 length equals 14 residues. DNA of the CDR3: TGTGCCAGCAGCCAAGTTCCAGGGGGCTCTGGCTACACCTTC. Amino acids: CASSQVPGGSGYTF.

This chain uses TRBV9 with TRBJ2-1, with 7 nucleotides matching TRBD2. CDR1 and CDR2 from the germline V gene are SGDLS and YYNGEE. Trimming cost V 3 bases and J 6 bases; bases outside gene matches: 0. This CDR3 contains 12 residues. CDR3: CASSGGGNEQFF. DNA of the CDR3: TGTGCCAGCAGCGGGGGGGGCAATGAGCAGTTCTTC.

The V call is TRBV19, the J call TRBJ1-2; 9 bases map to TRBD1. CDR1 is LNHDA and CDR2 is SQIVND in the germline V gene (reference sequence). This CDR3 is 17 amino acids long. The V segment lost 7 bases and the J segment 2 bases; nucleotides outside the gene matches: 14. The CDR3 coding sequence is TGTGCCAGTACCCCCAGAGGGACAGGGAGGACCAACTATGGCTACACCTTC. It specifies CASTPRGTGRTNYGYTF.

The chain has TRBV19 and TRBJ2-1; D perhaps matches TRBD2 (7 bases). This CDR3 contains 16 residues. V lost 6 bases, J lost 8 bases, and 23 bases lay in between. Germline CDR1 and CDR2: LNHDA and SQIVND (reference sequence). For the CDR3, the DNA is TGTGCCAGTAGGCCCCTGGGCGGGGGCCTAGTGGATGAGCAGTTCTTC. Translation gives CASRPLGGGLVDEQFF.

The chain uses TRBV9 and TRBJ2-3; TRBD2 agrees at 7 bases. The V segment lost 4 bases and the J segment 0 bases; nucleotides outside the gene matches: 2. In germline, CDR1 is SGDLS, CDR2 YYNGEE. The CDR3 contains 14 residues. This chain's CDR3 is CASSRRGSTDTQYF. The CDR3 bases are TGTGCCAGCAGCAGGCGGGGGAGCACAGATACGCAGTATTTT.

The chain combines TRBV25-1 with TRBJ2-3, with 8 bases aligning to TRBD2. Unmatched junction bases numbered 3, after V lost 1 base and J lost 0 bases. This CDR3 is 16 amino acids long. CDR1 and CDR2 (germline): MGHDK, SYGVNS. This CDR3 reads CASSELAGSSTDTQYF. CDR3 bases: TGTGCCAGCAGTGAATTAGCGGGATCTAGCACAGATACGCAGTATTTT.

In nucleotides, the CDR3 is TGCAGCGTTGAAGGCCCAGGGACAGGAAGCCTCTACGAGCAGTACTTC. Translation gives CSVEGPGTGSLYEQYF. The chain employs TRBV29-1 and TRBJ2-7, with TRBD1 matching over 8 bases. In germline, CDR1 is SQVTM, CDR2 ANQGSEA. The CDR3 is 16 residues long. V shed 1 base, J shed 3 bases, and the junction held 11 bases outside the gene matches.

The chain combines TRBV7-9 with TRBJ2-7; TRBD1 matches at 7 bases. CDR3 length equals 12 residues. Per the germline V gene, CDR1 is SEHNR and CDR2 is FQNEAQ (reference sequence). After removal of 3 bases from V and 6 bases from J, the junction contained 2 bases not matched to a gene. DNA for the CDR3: TGTGCCAGCAGCTTCACAGGGGTCGAGCAGTACTTC. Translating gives CASSFTGVEQYF.